The present entry profiles one TCR beta chain with its context. CDR1 is SGHTA and CDR2 is FQGNSA in the germline V gene. The CDR3 loop spans 15 amino acids. The V and J ends lost 5 bases and 5 bases, in that order; junction bases with no gene match: 6. Regions amplified from RNA transcripts were the TCR beta CDR3 regions. Carried out on the TCR CDR3, a first-round RT-PCR used the HTBI primer set. TCRdb ran MiXCR on the multiplex PCR reads and lists one entry per CDR3 protein. The sample carries some 560,000 distinct CDR3 sequences, around a sixth recorded once. This record belongs to a study of T cells in Graves' hyperthyroidism and ophthalmopathy.

The V and J genes are TRBV7-2 and TRBJ2-1, with 10 bases that match TRBD2. The TCR comes from a woman younger than 45 with Graves' hyperthyroidism. Sequencing was carried out using blood. The CDR3 bases are TGTGCCAGCAGCGTTACTAGCGGGATTCACAATGAGCAGTTCTTC. It codes for CASSVTSGIHNEQFF. Filled out from reference TRBV7-2 and TRBJ2-1, the complete variable domain reads GAGVSQSPSNKVTEKGKDVELRCDPISGHTALYWYRQSLGQGLEFLIYFQGNSAPDKSGLPSDRFSAERTGGSVSTLTIQRTQQEDSAVYLCASSVTSGIHNEQFFGPGTRLTVL.